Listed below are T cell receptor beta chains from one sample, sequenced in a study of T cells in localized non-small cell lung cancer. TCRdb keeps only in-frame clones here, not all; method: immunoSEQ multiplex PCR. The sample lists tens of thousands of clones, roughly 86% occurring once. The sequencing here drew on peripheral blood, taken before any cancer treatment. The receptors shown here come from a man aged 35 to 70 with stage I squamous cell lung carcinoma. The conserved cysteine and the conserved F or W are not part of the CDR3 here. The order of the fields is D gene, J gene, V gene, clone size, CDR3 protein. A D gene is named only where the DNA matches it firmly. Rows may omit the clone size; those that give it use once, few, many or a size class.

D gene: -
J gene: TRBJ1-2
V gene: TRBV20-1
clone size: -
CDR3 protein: SPGTNYGYT

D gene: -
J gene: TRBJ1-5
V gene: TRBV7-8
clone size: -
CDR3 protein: ASSLDRVRNQPQH

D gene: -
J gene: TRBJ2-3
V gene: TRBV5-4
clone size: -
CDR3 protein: ASSLPSEGTTDTQY

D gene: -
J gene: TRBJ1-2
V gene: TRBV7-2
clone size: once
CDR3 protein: ASSLEGRGRDGYT

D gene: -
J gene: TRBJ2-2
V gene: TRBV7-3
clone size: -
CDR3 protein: ASSLGATGELF

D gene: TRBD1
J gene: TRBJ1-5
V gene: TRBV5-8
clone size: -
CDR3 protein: ASSSGQLNQPQH

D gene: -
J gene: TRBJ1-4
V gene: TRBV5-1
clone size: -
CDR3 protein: ASSLGSNKEKLF

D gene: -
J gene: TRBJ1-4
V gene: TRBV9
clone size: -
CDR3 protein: ASSERQYTGEKLF

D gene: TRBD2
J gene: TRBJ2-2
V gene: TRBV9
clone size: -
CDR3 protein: ASSPGGGNTGELF

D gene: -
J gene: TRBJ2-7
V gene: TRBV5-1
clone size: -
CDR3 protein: ASSFDGTYEQY

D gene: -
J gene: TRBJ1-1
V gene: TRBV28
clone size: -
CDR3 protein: ASSLRGAGNTEAF

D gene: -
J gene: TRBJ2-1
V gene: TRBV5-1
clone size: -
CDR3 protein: ASFRGFKDEQF

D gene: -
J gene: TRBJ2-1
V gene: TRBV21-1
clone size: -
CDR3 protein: ASSKEGLAGVRWQF

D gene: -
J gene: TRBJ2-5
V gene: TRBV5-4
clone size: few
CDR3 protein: ASSLFIRTFPQETQY

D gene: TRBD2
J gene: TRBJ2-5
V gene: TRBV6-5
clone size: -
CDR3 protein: ATRSGGPPTQY

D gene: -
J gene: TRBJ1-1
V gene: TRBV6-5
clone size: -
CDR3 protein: ASSPARASTEAF

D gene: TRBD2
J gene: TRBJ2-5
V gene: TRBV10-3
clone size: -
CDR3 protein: AISESAGGQETQY

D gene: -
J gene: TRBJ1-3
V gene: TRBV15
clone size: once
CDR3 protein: ATSRGGRGGNTIY

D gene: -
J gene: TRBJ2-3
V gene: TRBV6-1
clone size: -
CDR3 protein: ASSVLDPDTQY

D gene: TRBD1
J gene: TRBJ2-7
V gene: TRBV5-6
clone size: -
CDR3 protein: ASSLRQGAYEQY

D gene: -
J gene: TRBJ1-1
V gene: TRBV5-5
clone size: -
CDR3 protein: ASSIGSRNTEAF

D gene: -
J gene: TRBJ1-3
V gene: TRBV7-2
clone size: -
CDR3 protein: ASSWKEMGTIY

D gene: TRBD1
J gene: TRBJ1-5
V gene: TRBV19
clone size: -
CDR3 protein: ASSGTGGQPQH

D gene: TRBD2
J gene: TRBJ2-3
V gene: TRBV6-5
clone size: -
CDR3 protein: ASSRAGGTDTQY

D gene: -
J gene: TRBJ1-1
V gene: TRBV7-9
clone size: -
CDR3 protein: ASSLRNKNTEAF

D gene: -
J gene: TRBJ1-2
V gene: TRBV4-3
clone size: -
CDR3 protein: ASSQGGGTSSYGYT

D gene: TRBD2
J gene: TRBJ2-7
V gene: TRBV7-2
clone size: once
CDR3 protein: ASSPTSGEQY

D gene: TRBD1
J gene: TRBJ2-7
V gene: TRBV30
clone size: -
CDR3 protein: AWSEGQGAYEQY

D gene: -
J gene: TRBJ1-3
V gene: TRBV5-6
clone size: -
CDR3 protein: ASSSPGRYSGNTIY

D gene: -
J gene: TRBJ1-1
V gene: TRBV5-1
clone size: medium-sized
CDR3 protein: ASSPLVATEAF

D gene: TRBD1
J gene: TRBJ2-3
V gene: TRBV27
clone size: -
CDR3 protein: ASSFWDRAADTQY

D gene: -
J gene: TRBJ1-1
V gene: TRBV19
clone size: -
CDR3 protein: ASSANRGGTTEAF

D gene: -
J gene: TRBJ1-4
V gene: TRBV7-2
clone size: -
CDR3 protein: ASSPRRSTNEKLF

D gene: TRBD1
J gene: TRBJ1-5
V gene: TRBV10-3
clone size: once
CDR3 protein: AISAGQGNQPQH

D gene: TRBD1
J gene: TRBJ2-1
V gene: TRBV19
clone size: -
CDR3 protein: ASTQGQGGYNEQF

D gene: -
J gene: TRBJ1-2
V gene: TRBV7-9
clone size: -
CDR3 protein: ASSLETGYGYT

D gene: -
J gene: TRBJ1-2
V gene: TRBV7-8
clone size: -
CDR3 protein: ASSADRGTYGYT

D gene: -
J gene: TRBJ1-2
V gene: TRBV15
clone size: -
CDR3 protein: ATSAGTLSGRGYT

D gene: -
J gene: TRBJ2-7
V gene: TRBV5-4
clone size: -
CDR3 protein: ASSLAWGKGEQY

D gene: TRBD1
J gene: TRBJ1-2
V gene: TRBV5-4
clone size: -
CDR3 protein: ASSLSNRGGYGYT

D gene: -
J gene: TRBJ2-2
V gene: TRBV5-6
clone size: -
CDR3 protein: ASSLERGTVVTGELF

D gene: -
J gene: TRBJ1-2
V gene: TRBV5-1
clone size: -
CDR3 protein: ASSPDGTPPNYGYT

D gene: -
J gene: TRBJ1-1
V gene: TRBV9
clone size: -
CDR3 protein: ASSVESYLNTEAF

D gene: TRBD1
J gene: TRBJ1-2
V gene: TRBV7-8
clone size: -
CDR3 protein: ASSLAAGTGSGYT

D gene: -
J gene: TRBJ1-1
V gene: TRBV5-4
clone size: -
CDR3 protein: ASSFSTRGNTEAF

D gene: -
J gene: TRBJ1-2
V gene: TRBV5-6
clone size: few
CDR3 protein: ASRRNYGYT

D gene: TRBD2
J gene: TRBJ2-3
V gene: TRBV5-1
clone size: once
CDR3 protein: ASPGTSGGNTQY

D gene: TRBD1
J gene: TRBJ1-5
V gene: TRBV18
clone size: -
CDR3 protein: ASSPDGRGQGQPQH

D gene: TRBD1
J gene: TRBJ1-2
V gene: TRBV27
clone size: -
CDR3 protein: ASSPDRWSGGYGYT

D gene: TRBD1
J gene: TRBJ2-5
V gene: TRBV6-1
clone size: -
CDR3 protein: ASSEKGAETQY

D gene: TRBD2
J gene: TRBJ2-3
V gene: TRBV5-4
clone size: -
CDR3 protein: ASSLGLAGGKTDTQY

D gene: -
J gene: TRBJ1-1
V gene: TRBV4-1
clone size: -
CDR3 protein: ASSRGGQGSEAF

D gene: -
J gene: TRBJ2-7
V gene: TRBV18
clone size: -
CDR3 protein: ASSNTQVEQY

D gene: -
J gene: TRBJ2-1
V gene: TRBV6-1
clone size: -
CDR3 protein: ASSDQPDSYNEQF

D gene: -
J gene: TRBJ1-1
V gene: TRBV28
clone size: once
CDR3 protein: ASSPSGAREAF

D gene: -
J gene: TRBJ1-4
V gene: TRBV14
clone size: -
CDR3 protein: ASSQVLGGGEKLF

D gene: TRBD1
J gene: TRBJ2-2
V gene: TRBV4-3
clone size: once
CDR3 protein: ASSRTGGTGELF

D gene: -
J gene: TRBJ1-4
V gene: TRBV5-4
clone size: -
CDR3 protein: ASSLARGRGINEKLF

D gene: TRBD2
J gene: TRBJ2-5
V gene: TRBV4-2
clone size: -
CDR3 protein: ASSPGGTSGGETQY

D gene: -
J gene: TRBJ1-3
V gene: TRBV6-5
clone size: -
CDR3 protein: ASSLGGFSGNTIY